This is a list of T cell receptor beta chains from one sample in a study of control samples from healthy donors and cancer patients. TCRdb's table, derived via immunoSEQ multiplex PCR, lists solely in-frame clones and lacks some. This sample has 100,000 to 150,000 clones, with around nine tenths found just once. The specimen sequenced was blood. The receptors shown here come from a man aged 40-49 years in good health. Both conserved end residues are part of each CDR3. Each record gives: clone size, V gene, J gene, D gene, CDR3 DNA, CDR3 protein. A D gene is named only where the DNA matches it firmly. Expanded clones are given a class, and other clones once, few, many or no size at all.

abundance: -
v_gene: TRBV15
j_gene: TRBJ1-3
d_gene: TRBD1
CDR3nt: TGTGCCACCAGCAGAGGAAGGGGGCTAGAAGGAAACACCATATATTTT
CDR3aa: CATSRGRGLEGNTIYF

abundance: few
v_gene: TRBV6-5
j_gene: TRBJ1-2
d_gene: TRBD1
CDR3nt: TGTGCCAGCAGTTACCGGGACAGGGGCGGCTACACCTTC
CDR3aa: CASSYRDRGGYTF

abundance: -
v_gene: TRBV27
j_gene: TRBJ2-1
d_gene: -
CDR3nt: TGTGCCAGCAGCTTATGGGCGGGGGCAGGTGAGCAGTTCTTC
CDR3aa: CASSLWAGAGEQFF

abundance: -
v_gene: TRBV7-7
j_gene: TRBJ2-2
d_gene: -
CDR3nt: TGTGCTAGCAGCCCCGGGGTCGGGGAGCTGTTTTTT
CDR3aa: CASSPGVGELFF

abundance: -
v_gene: TRBV11-2
j_gene: TRBJ2-7
d_gene: -
CDR3nt: TGTGCCAGCAGCTTATTAAATCTCGGCTCTTACGAGCAGTACTTC
CDR3aa: CASSLLNLGSYEQYF

abundance: -
v_gene: TRBV7-2
j_gene: TRBJ2-1
d_gene: TRBD2
CDR3nt: TGTGCCAGCAGACTAGCGGGGGGCACTTCCTACAATGAGCAGTTCTTC
CDR3aa: CASRLAGGTSYNEQFF

abundance: -
v_gene: TRBV5-5
j_gene: TRBJ1-2
d_gene: -
CDR3nt: TGTGCCAGCAGCTTGAGGAGGTCGAACTATGGCTACACCTTC
CDR3aa: CASSLRRSNYGYTF

abundance: -
v_gene: TRBV7-9
j_gene: TRBJ1-5
d_gene: -
CDR3nt: TGTGCCAGCGGTATTAGCAATCAGCCCCAGCATTTT
CDR3aa: CASGISNQPQHF

abundance: -
v_gene: TRBV5-8
j_gene: TRBJ2-3
d_gene: -
CDR3nt: TGTGCCAGCAGCTTCTGGACAGCGACCACAGATACGCAGTATTTT
CDR3aa: CASSFWTATTDTQYF

abundance: once
v_gene: TRBV5-6
j_gene: TRBJ1-1
d_gene: -
CDR3nt: TGTGCCAGCAGCCCTACATGGAAGGACACTGAAGCTTTCTTT
CDR3aa: CASSPTWKDTEAFF

abundance: -
v_gene: TRBV9
j_gene: TRBJ2-2
d_gene: -
CDR3nt: TGTGCCAGCAGCTACGGACGGCTCAACACCGGGGAGCTGTTTTTT
CDR3aa: CASSYGRLNTGELFF

abundance: -
v_gene: TRBV19
j_gene: TRBJ1-4
d_gene: -
CDR3nt: TGTGCCAGTAGTATTCAGGGAGGGGAAAAACTGTTTTTT
CDR3aa: CASSIQGGEKLFF

abundance: -
v_gene: TRBV2
j_gene: TRBJ1-2
d_gene: TRBD1
CDR3nt: TGTGCCAGCAGTGAAGACCGGACAGGGGACATCTATGGCTACACCTTC
CDR3aa: CASSEDRTGDIYGYTF

abundance: -
v_gene: TRBV6-5
j_gene: TRBJ1-1
d_gene: -
CDR3nt: TGTGCCAGCAGTTACGATCAAGTGAACACTGAAGCTTTCTTT
CDR3aa: CASSYDQVNTEAFF

abundance: -
v_gene: TRBV2
j_gene: TRBJ1-2
d_gene: -
CDR3nt: TGTGCCAGCAGTGGGGGGGCCGGCTATGGCTACACCTTC
CDR3aa: CASSGGAGYGYTF

abundance: -
v_gene: TRBV6-1
j_gene: TRBJ2-3
d_gene: -
CDR3nt: TGTGCCAGCAGTGAAGCCTGGGCTAACACAGATACGCAGTATTTT
CDR3aa: CASSEAWANTDTQYF

abundance: -
v_gene: TRBV15
j_gene: TRBJ2-3
d_gene: -
CDR3nt: TGTGCCACCACGGAGTGGGGGTTGGCAGATACGCAGTATTTT
CDR3aa: CATTEWGLADTQYF

abundance: few
v_gene: TRBV7-2
j_gene: TRBJ2-5
d_gene: -
CDR3nt: TGTGCCAGCAGCCCGACTAGAGATGCGGGGACCCAGTACTTC
CDR3aa: CASSPTRDAGTQYF

abundance: -
v_gene: TRBV7-2
j_gene: TRBJ2-3
d_gene: -
CDR3nt: TGTGCCAGCAGCCCAGATAGCGGAGTTATAGATACGCAGTATTTT
CDR3aa: CASSPDSGVIDTQYF

abundance: once
v_gene: TRBV19
j_gene: TRBJ2-2
d_gene: -
CDR3nt: TGTGCCAGTAGACGGGGTAACACCGGGGAGCTGTTTTTT
CDR3aa: CASRRGNTGELFF

abundance: -
v_gene: TRBV6-2/TRBV6-3
j_gene: TRBJ1-4
d_gene: -
CDR3nt: TGTGCCAGCAGTCAGAGGGGGAGAGGCGGTGAAAAACTGTTTTTT
CDR3aa: CASSQRGRGGEKLFF

abundance: -
v_gene: TRBV2
j_gene: TRBJ1-2
d_gene: -
CDR3nt: TGTGCCAGCACCGCGGACTTAATGAACTATGGCTACACCTTC
CDR3aa: CASTADLMNYGYTF

abundance: -
v_gene: TRBV28
j_gene: TRBJ1-5
d_gene: -
CDR3nt: TGTGCCAGCAGTTTATTGGGGTCTCAGCCCCAGCATTTT
CDR3aa: CASSLLGSQPQHF

abundance: -
v_gene: TRBV11-2
j_gene: TRBJ1-1
d_gene: -
CDR3nt: TGTGCCAGCAGCTTAGGCCTGAACACTGAAGCTTTCTTT
CDR3aa: CASSLGLNTEAFF

abundance: -
v_gene: TRBV5-1
j_gene: TRBJ2-5
d_gene: -
CDR3nt: TGCGCCAGCAGCTTGTCTTACGGAGCCCCCCAGTACTTC
CDR3aa: CASSLSYGAPQYF

abundance: once
v_gene: TRBV10-3
j_gene: TRBJ2-7
d_gene: TRBD1
CDR3nt: TGTGCCACCCAAACCGGGACAGGACTCTACGAGCAGTACTTC
CDR3aa: CATQTGTGLYEQYF

abundance: -
v_gene: TRBV12-3/TRBV12-4
j_gene: TRBJ2-5
d_gene: -
CDR3nt: TGTGCCAGCAGTTTACGGTGGGAGACCCAGTACTTC
CDR3aa: CASSLRWETQYF

abundance: -
v_gene: TRBV5-1
j_gene: TRBJ1-2
d_gene: -
CDR3nt: TGCGCCAGCAGCCTGGCTACGATCTATGGCTACACCTTC
CDR3aa: CASSLATIYGYTF

abundance: -
v_gene: TRBV5-6
j_gene: TRBJ1-1
d_gene: TRBD1
CDR3nt: TGTGCCAGCAGCTTCAGGGGGCGTGGGACTGAAGCTTTCTTT
CDR3aa: CASSFRGRGTEAFF

abundance: -
v_gene: TRBV28
j_gene: TRBJ2-3
d_gene: -
CDR3nt: TGTGCCAGCAGTTTAAGGGATACGCAGTATTTT
CDR3aa: CASSLRDTQYF

abundance: -
v_gene: TRBV7-2
j_gene: TRBJ1-5
d_gene: -
CDR3nt: TGTGCCAGCAGCTTAAGGCAGGCGAGTCAGCCCCAGCATTTT
CDR3aa: CASSLRQASQPQHF

abundance: -
v_gene: TRBV5-1
j_gene: TRBJ1-1
d_gene: -
CDR3nt: TGCGCCAGCAGCTTGGAGGGGGGCCCCCTCGAAGCTTTCTTT
CDR3aa: CASSLEGGPLEAFF

abundance: -
v_gene: TRBV11-1
j_gene: TRBJ2-3
d_gene: -
CDR3nt: TGTGCCAGCAGCGCCGGAGGGGATACGCAGTATTTT
CDR3aa: CASSAGGDTQYF

abundance: few
v_gene: TRBV15
j_gene: TRBJ1-6
d_gene: -
CDR3nt: TGTGCCACCCGCAGGGGTGAAAATTCACCCCTCCACTTT
CDR3aa: CATRRGENSPLHF

abundance: -
v_gene: TRBV7-9
j_gene: TRBJ1-5
d_gene: -
CDR3nt: TGTGCCAGCAGCTTGGCGTGGGGGCAGCCCCAGCATTTT
CDR3aa: CASSLAWGQPQHF

abundance: -
v_gene: TRBV12-3/TRBV12-4
j_gene: TRBJ1-2
d_gene: -
CDR3nt: TGTGCCAGCAATAGCGGGACCACGAAGGGCTACACCTTC
CDR3aa: CASNSGTTKGYTF